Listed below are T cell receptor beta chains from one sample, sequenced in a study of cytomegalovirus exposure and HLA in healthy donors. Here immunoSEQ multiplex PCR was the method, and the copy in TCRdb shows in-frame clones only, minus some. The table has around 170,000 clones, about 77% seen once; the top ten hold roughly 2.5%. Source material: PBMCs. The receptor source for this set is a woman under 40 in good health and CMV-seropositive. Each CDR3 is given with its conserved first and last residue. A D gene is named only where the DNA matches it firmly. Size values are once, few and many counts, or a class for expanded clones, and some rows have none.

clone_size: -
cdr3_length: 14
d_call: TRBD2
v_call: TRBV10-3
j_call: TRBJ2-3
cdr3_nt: TGTGCCATCAGTGCCGGGACGGGGGGAGATACGCAGTATTTT
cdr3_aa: CAISAGTGGDTQYF

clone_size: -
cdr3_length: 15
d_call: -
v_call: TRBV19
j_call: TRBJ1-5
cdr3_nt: TGTGCCAGTAGTATGGGGGGGTATAGCAATCAGCCCCAGCATTTT
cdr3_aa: CASSMGGYSNQPQHF

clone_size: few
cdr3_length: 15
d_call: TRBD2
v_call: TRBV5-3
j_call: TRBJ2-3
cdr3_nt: TGTGCCAGAAGCTTGGAGACTAGCGGGACAGATACGCAGTATTTT
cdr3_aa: CARSLETSGTDTQYF

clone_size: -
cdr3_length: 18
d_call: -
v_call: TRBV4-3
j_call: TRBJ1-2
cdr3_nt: TGCGCCAGCAGCCAAGATTACAGGACAGCCTTAGCTAACTATGGCTACACCTTC
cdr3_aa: CASSQDYRTALANYGYTF

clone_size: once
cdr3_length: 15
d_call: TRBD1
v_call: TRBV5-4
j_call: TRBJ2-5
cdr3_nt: TGTGCCAGCAGCGTCTACAGGGGGCGTCAAGAGACCCAGTACTTC
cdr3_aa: CASSVYRGRQETQYF

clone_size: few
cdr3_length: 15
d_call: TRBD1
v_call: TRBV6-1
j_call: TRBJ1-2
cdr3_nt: TGTGCCAGCAGTCCCGACTGGGACAGGGGTTATGGCTACACCTTC
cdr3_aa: CASSPDWDRGYGYTF

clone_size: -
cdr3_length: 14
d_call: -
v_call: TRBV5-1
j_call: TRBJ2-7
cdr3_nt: TGCGCCAGCAGCCAAACCGCAGGAGCGGGCGAGCAGTACTTC
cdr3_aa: CASSQTAGAGEQYF

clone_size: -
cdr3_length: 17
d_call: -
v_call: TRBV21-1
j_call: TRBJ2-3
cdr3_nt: TGTGCCAGCAGCCCCTCCCGGCGGGGGAAGAGCACAGATACGCAGTATTTT
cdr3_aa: CASSPSRRGKSTDTQYF

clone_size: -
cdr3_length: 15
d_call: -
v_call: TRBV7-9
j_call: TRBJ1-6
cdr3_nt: TGTGCCAGCAGCTTAGAGCCGGGTCGAGATTCACCCCTCCACTTT
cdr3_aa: CASSLEPGRDSPLHF

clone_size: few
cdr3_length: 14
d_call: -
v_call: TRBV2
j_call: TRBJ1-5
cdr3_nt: TGTGCCAGCATTCCGGAGGGGAGCAATCAGCCCCAGCATTTT
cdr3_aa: CASIPEGSNQPQHF

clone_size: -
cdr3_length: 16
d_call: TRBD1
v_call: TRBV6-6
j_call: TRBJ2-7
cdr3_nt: TGTGCCACCCAGCCTGGGGGACAGGGAAGCTCCTACGAGCAGTACTTC
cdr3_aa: CATQPGGQGSSYEQYF

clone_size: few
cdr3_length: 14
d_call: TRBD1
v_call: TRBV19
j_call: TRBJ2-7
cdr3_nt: TGTGCCAGTTCCCCCGGGACAGGGTTCTACGAGCAGTACTTC
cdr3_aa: CASSPGTGFYEQYF

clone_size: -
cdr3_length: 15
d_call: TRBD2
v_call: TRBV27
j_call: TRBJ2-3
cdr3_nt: TGTGCCAGCAGGCCCATCGGGGGGAGGACAGATACGCAGTATTTT
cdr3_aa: CASRPIGGRTDTQYF

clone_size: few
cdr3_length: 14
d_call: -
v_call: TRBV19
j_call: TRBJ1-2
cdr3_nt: TGTGCCAGTAGTATAGCAGGTTCCGGCTATGGCTACACCTTC
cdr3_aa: CASSIAGSGYGYTF

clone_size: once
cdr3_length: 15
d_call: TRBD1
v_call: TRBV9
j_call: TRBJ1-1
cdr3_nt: TGTGCCAGCAGACCCGGGACAGGGGGAACCACTGAAGCTTTCTTT
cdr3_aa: CASRPGTGGTTEAFF

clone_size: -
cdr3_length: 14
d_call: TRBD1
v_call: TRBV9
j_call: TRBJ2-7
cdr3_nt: TGTGCCAGCAGCGTAGCTGACAGGGGCTACGAGCAGTACTTC
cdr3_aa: CASSVADRGYEQYF

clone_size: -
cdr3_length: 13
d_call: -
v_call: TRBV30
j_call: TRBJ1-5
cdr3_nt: TGTGCCTGGAGCACTCAGGACAATCAGCCCCAGCATTTT
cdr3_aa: CAWSTQDNQPQHF

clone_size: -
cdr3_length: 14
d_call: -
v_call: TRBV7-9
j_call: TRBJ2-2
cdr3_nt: TGTGCCAGCAGCTTAGTCGAGGGTGTCGGGGAGCTGTTTTTT
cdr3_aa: CASSLVEGVGELFF

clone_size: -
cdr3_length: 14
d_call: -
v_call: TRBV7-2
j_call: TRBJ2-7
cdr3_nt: TGTGCCAGCAGAGGACACAGGGAAGCCTACGAGCAGTACTTC
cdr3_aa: CASRGHREAYEQYF

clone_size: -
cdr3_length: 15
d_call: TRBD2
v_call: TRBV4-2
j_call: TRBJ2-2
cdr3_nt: TGTGCCAGCAGCCAAAACAGCGGGGACACCGGGGAGCTGTTTTTT
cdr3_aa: CASSQNSGDTGELFF

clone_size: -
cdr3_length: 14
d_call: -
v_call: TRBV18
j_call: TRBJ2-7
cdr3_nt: TGTGCCAGCTCACCAATAACAGGGACCTACGAGCAGTACTTC
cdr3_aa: CASSPITGTYEQYF

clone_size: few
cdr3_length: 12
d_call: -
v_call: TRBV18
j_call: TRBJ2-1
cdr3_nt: TGTGCCAGCTCACGTGAGGCCAATGAGCAGTTCTTC
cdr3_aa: CASSREANEQFF

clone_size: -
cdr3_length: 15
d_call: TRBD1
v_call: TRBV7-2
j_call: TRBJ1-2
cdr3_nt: TGTGCCAGCACCCCCCCCGGACAGGGCCCCTATGGCTACACCTTC
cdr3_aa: CASTPPGQGPYGYTF

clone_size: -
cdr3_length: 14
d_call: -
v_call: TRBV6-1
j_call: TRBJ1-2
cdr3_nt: TGTGCCAGCAGCACTACAGGGTACTTCAATGGCTACACCTTC
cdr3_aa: CASSTTGYFNGYTF

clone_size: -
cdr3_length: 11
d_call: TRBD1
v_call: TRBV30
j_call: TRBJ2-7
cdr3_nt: TGTGCCCTACGGACAGGTTCCGAGCAGTACTTC
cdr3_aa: CALRTGSEQYF

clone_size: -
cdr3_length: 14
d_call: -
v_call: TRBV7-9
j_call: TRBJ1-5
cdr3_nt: TGTGCCAGCAACAGTATCGACGGCAATCAGCCCCAGCATTTT
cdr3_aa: CASNSIDGNQPQHF

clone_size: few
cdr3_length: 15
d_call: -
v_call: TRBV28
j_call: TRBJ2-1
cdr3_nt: TGTGCCAGCAGTTCAACTAGACCCGTATACAATGAGCAGTTCTTC
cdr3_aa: CASSSTRPVYNEQFF

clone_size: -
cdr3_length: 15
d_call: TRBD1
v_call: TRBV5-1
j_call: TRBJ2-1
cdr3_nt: TGCGCCAGCAGCTTGGACTTGGACAGGGGTAATGAGCAGTTCTTC
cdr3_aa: CASSLDLDRGNEQFF

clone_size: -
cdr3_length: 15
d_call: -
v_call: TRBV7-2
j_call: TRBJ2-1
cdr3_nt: TGTGCCAGCAGCTTAGTAGCGACTCTCGACAATGAGCAGTTCTTC
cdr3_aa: CASSLVATLDNEQFF

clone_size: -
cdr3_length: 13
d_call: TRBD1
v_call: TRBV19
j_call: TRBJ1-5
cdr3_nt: TGTGCCAGTAGTTTCCGGGACAGCCAGCCCCAGCATTTT
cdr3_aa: CASSFRDSQPQHF

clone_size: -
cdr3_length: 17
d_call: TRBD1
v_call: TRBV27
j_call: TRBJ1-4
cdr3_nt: TGTGCCAGCAGTTTGAACTTCGACAGGGCAACTAATGAAAAACTGTTTTTT
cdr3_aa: CASSLNFDRATNEKLFF

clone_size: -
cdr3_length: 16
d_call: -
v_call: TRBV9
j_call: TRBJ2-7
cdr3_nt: TGTGCCAGCAGCGTAGCGGAGGGGGGGGGCTCCTACGAGCAGTACTTC
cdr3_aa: CASSVAEGGGSYEQYF

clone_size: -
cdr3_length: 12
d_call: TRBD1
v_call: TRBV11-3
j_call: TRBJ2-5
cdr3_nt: TGTGCCACCTCGACAGGGGAAGAGACCCAGTACTTC
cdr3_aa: CATSTGEETQYF

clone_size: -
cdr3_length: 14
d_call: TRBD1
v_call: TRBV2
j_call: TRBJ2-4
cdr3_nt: TGTGCCAGCAGACTAGGACAGGGGTGGAGCAGTCAGTACTTC
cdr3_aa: CASRLGQGWSSQYF

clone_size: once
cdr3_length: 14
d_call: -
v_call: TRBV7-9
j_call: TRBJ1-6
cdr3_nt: TGTTCCAGCGAAGACAGCTTTAATAATTCACCCCTCCACTTT
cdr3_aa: CSSEDSFNNSPLHF

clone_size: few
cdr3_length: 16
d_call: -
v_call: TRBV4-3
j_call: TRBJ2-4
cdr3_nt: TGCGCCAGCAGCCAAAGGGACTCAGGGCAACAAAACATTCAGTACTTC
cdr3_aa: CASSQRDSGQQNIQYF

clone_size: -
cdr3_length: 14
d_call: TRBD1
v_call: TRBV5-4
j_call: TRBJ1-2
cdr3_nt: TGTGCCAGCAGCGCCGGACAGGTCAACTATGGCTACACCTTC
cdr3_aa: CASSAGQVNYGYTF

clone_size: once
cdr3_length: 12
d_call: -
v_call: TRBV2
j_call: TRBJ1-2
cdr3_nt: TGTGCCAGCAGTGAAACGGGGAATGGCTACACCTTC
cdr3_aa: CASSETGNGYTF

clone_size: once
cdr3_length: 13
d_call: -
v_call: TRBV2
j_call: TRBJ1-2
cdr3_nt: TGTGCCAGCAGTTGGTGGGACATTAATGGCCACACCTTC
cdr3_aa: CASSWWDINGHTF

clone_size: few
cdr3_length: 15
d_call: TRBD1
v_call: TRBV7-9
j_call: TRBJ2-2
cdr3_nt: TGTGCCAGCAGCAAATGGACAGGGGGGACCGGGGAGCTGTTTTTT
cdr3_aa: CASSKWTGGTGELFF

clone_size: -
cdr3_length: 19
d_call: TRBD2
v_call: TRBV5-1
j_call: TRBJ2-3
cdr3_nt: TGCGCCAGCACCATTTTCCCGACTAGCGGGGGAACTAGCACAGATACGCAGTATTTT
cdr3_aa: CASTIFPTSGGTSTDTQYF

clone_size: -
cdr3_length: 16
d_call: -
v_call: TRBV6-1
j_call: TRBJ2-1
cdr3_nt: TGTGCCAGCAGTGATACGGACACCCGGCGAGCCAATGAGCAGTTCTTC
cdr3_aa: CASSDTDTRRANEQFF

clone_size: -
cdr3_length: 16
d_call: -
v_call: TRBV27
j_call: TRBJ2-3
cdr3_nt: TGTGCCAGCAGACCTGGGGCCCTGCCTAGCACAGATACGCAGTATTTT
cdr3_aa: CASRPGALPSTDTQYF

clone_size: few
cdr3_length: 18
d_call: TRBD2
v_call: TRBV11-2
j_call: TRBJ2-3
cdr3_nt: TGTGCCAGCAGCTTTATAGCGGGGGCACTTACGAGCACAGATACGCAGTATTTT
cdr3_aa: CASSFIAGALTSTDTQYF

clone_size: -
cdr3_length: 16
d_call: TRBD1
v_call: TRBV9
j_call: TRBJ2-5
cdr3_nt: TGTGCCAGCAGCGTAGGTCCAGGGGGCTGGGGAGAGACCCAGTACTTC
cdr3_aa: CASSVGPGGWGETQYF

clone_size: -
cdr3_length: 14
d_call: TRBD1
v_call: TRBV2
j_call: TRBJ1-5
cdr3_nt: TGTGCCAGCGGGGGGACAGGGGGCTATCAGCCCCAGCATTTT
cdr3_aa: CASGGTGGYQPQHF

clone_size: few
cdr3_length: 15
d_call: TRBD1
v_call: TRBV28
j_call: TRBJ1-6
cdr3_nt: TGTGCCAGCAGACTATCGGGACAGGGTCTTTCACCCCTCCACTTT
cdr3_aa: CASRLSGQGLSPLHF

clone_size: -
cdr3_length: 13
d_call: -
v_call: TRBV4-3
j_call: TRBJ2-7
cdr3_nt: TGCGCCAGCAGCCAAGGTCGAGGGACTTCTGAGTTTTTC
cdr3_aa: CASSQGRGTSEFF

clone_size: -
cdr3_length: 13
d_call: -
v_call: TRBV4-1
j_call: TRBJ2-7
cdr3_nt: TGCGCCAGCAGCCAAGTGACAGGATTCGAGCAGTACTTC
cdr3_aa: CASSQVTGFEQYF